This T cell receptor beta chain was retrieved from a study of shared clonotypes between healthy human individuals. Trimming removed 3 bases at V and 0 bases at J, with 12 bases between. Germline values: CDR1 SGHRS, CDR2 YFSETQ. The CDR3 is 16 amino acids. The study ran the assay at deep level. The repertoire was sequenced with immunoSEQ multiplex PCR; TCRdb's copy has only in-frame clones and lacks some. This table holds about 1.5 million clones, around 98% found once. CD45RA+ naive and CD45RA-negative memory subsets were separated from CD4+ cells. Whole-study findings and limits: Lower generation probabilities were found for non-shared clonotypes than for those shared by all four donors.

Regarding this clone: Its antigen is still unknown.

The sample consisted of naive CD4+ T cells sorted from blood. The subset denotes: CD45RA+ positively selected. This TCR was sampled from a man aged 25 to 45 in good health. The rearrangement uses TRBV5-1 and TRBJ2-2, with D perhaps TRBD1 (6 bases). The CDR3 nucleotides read TGCGCCAGCAGCTGGGCCGGGACAACGAACACCGGGGAGCTGTTTTTT. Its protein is CASSWAGTTNTGELFF.